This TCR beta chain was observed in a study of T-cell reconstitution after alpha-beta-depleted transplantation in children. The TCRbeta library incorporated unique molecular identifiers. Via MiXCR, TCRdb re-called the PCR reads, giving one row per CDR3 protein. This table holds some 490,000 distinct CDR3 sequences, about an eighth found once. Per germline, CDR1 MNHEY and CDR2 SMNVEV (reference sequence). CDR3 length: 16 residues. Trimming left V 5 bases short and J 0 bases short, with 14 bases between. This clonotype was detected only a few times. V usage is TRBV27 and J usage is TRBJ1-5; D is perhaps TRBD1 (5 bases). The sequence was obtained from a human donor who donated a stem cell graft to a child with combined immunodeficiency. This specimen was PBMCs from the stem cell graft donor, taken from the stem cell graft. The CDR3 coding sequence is TGTGCCAGCAGTCCGGTCGGGGGGGGTAGCAATCAGCCCCAGCATTTT. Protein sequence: CASSPVGGGSNQPQHF.